This T cell receptor (beta chain) was retrieved from a study of blood T cell repertoires in COVID-19 (dated by TCRdb to the early 2020s). For the wider study: Samples covering the acute and convalescent phases of COVID-19 were provided by collaborators in the United States, Italy and Spain. The prospective study material was composed of cDNA or gDNA derived from T cells, B-cell-depleted T cells, or PBMCs. Subjects who had been exposed to COVID-19, were actively infected with it, or had recovered from it provided the deeply sampled blood TCRbeta repertoires that made up the dataset. The repertoires were released in a freely available public database intended as a resource for research on the immune response to SARS-CoV-2. Samples came from the ongoing ImmuneRACE study (first 160 participants) plus 1,254 subjects from 6 global collaborators. Sample metadata almost always included a de-identified subject ID, COVID-19 status, age in years and sex. Where available, HLA class I and class II types were taken from metadata supplied by the sample provider and were not determined by assay-based typing. Study-wide conclusions, independent of this receptor: The quantity of clinical and demographic metadata differed by source and by participant and was supplied without curation.

Sequences SNHLY (CDR1) and FYNNEI (CDR2) are obtained from the germline V gene. The CDR3 sequence holds 16 residues, the cysteine and phenylalanine included. The only DNA kept is the CDR3, 48 bases in frame from the first base. V lost 5 bases and J lost 2 bases; the stretch between them is 15 bases long. TCRbeta CDR3 regions were amplified from genomic DNA using the immunoSEQ Assay, a bias-controlled multiplex PCR. From the authors' description of their analysis: The number of nucleated cells in each sample was estimated by amplification of reference gene primers within the assay. Sequence reads were collapsed and filtered to measure the absolute abundance of every unique TCRbeta CDR3 rearrangement. For each sample, productive Simpson clonality was calculated as the square root of Simpson's diversity index over productive rearrangements. Not all clones reach the TCRdb copy of this immuneACCESS table, which keeps in-frame sequences only. Checked studies attribute under half of the gap to unresolved V genes and leave the rest unexplained. D and trimming were read from the DNA, whereas the V and J calls and clone size are those reported in that table. The sample has about 180,000 clones on record, just over 85% of them singletons. The top ten constitute roughly 9% of the sample.

Enrolling through a virtual design, the prospective study's participants ranged in age from roughly 18 to 90 years and lived across 20 to 25 United States geographic areas. In the prospective study, cohorts were assigned on the basis of participant-reported clinical history obtained from a screening survey and a study questionnaire. Recovered participants in ImmuneRACE Cohort 3 were defined by two consecutive negative NP/OP PCR tests, clearance by a healthcare professional, or resolution of symptoms. In the prospective study, mobile phlebotomists collected whole blood, serum and a nasopharyngeal or oropharyngeal swab from each participant. Participants in the prospective study had the option to provide additional blood draws and questionnaires over an approximately 2-month period. Blood samples from the prospective study were shipped frozen or at room temperature prior to DNA extraction. Remarks on this clone: Its antigen is currently not known. No much larger clone exists at a distance of one base, and base qualities are not known.

The sample consisted of PBMCs or T cells enriched from blood (not recorded which). The chain joins TRBV2 to TRBJ2-2; a tentative D call is TRBD2 (5 bases match). This TCR was sampled from a woman between 18 and 29 years old who had recovered from COVID-19. The CDR3 protein: CASSRSRGTNTGELFF. The nucleotide sequence reads as follows: TGTGCCAGCAGTCGCTCTCGGGGAACTAACACCGGGGAGCTGTTTTTT.